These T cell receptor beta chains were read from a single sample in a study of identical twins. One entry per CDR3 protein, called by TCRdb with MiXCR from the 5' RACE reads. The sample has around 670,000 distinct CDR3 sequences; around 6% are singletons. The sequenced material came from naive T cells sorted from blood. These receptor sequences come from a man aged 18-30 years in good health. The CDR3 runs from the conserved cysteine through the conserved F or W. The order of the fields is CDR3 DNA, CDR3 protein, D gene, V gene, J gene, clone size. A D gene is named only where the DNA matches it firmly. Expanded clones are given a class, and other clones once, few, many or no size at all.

TGTGCCATCAGTGAGTCCCCTAGCGGGAGTAGGGATGAGCAGTTCTTC	CAISESPSGSRDEQFF	TRBD2	TRBV10-3	TRBJ2-1	few
TGCAGCGTTGAAGTGGCGGGAGGGCCCTACGAGCAGTACTTC	CSVEVAGGPYEQYF	TRBD2	TRBV29-1	TRBJ2-7	NA
TGTGCCAGCAGAAGAGGGACAGGGTCCCCTATTAGGTTCTTC	CASRRGTGSPIRFF	TRBD1	TRBV28	TRBJ2-1	few
TGTGCCACCAGTGTGGCGCGGGATACAGATACGCAGTATTTT	CATSVARDTDTQYF	NA	TRBV24-1	TRBJ2-3	many
TGTGCCACCAGTGACCTCACAGGGGCCAGCACAGATACGCAGTATTTT	CATSDLTGASTDTQYF	TRBD1	TRBV24-1	TRBJ2-3	many
TGCGCCAGCAGCTGGCCCGTAGCGGGACCTAGCACAGATACGCAGTATTTT	CASSWPVAGPSTDTQYF	TRBD2	TRBV5-1	TRBJ2-3	many
TGTGCCAGCAGACGAAGCGGGAGCGGGGTTACCGGGGAGCTGTTTTTT	CASRRSGSGVTGELFF	TRBD2	TRBV28	TRBJ2-2	many
TGCAGTGCTGCCCCTGTGGTGGGTCGCACAGATACGCAGTATTTT	CSAAPVVGRTDTQYF	NA	TRBV20-1	TRBJ2-3	many
TGTGCCAGCACTACGGGAGGGCCTGTGAATGAGCAGTTCTTC	CASTTGGPVNEQFF	TRBD2	TRBV6-1	TRBJ2-1	many
TGCAGTGCTGGAAGCGGACAGGGGAGTCCCGGGGAGCTGTTTTTT	CSAGSGQGSPGELFF	TRBD1	TRBV20-1	TRBJ2-2	many
TGTGCCAGCAGTTACCAGCGGGAGAAGAATGAGCAGTTCTTC	CASSYQREKNEQFF	TRBD2	TRBV6-5	TRBJ2-1	NA
TGTGCCAGCAGCCTGGGGGGACAGGGGAGGAATGAGCAGTACTTC	CASSLGGQGRNEQYF	TRBD1	TRBV12-3/TRBV12-4	TRBJ2-7	few
TGCGCCAGCAGCTCGACGACAGGGTTTTACGAGCAGTACTTC	CASSSTTGFYEQYF	TRBD1	TRBV5-1	TRBJ2-7	many
TGTGCCAGCAGCTTAGCGGGCAGTTGGGGGCACAATGAGCAGTTCTTC	CASSLAGSWGHNEQFF	NA	TRBV7-9	TRBJ2-1	few
NA	CSASTSGWEGVQETQYF	NA	TRBV20-1	TRBJ2-5	NA
TGTGCCATCAGTGAGCCGGACGGCTACGGGGAGCTGTTTTTT	CAISEPDGYGELFF	NA	TRBV10-3	TRBJ2-2	many
TGCGCCAGCAGCTCCCAGGGACTAGGCCAAGAGACCCAGTACTTC	CASSSQGLGQETQYF	TRBD2	TRBV5-1	TRBJ2-5	NA
TGCGCCAGCAGCCACTTTACAGGGGGCAATCGGCAAGAGACCCAGTACTTC	CASSHFTGGNRQETQYF	TRBD1	TRBV4-3	TRBJ2-5	few
TGTGCCAGCAGTCCGGGTTCAGCGAGTGAGCAGTTCTTC	CASSPGSASEQFF	NA	TRBV6-1	TRBJ2-1	few
TGTGCCAGCAGGCGGACAGGGGTTGCTGGGGCCAACGTCCTGACTTTC	CASRRTGVAGANVLTF	TRBD1	TRBV12-3/TRBV12-4	TRBJ2-6	NA
TGCGCCAGCAGGCCTACAATAGGGGAAGGATACGAGCAGTACTTC	CASRPTIGEGYEQYF	NA	TRBV5-1	TRBJ2-7	few
TGTGCCAGCAGCTTAGTTGCAGGGGACTATGGCTACACCTTC	CASSLVAGDYGYTF	NA	TRBV7-6	TRBJ1-2	NA
TGTGCCAGCAGCATCTCTAGGGCCCTTGTCTTCTACGAGCAGTACTTC	CASSISRALVFYEQYF	NA	TRBV7-2	TRBJ2-7	NA
TGCAGCGTTGCGGAGATAGCGGGAGGGCCGCGTAATGAGCAGTTCTTC	CSVAEIAGGPRNEQFF	TRBD2	TRBV29-1	TRBJ2-1	many